A single sample is the source of the 13 T cell receptor beta chains below, sequenced in a study of shared clonotypes between healthy human individuals. Profiling relied on immunoSEQ multiplex PCR, and the TCRdb table lists in-frame clones only, not all of them. This table holds hundreds of thousands of clones, roughly four fifths found once. Source material: PBMCs. The source is a middle-aged woman in good health. Some clones in this sample may be carry-over from other donors' samples.

The V gene is TRBV5-1, the J gene TRBJ2-2; 9 bases line up with TRBD2. With 2 bases clipped from V and 4 bases from J, the junction kept 6 bases outside the gene matches. CDR3 length equals 16 residues. CDR1 and CDR2 (germline): SGHRS, YFSETQ. Here the CDR3 DNA reads TGCGCCAGCAGCTTCCTTAGCGGGAGCGGCACCGGGGAGCTGTTTTTT. This gives the protein CASSFLSGSGTGELFF.

This clone was observed a handful of times. The chain couples TRBV7-2 to TRBJ1-3, with D tentatively TRBD1 (5 bases). This CDR3 has 16 residues. Germline V gives CDR1 SGHTA, CDR2 FQGNSA. V was shortened by 4 bases and J by 0 bases, with 13 bases between the two germline ends. The CDR3 DNA reads TGTGCCAGCAGCTCTGTGGGGGGTTACTCTGGAAACACCATATATTTT. This sequence encodes CASSSVGGYSGNTIYF.

The V gene is TRBV6-5, the J gene TRBJ2-7; D may correspond to TRBD1 or TRBD2 (5 bases each). CDR3 size: 13 residues. The ends were cut back, 5 bases at V and 11 bases at J, with 19 bases in the middle. Germline CDR1 reads MNHEY; CDR2 reads SVGAGI. The CDR3 DNA reads as TGTGCCAGCAGTCCTCGGGGCGTCCCCGTGGAGTACTTC. Translated, it gives CASSPRGVPVEYF.

A note on this clone: Distinct nucleotide sequences in the sample also encode this CDR3. The gene calls are TRBV27 and TRBJ2-1; 10 nucleotides line up with TRBD2. Germline CDR1 is MNHEY and CDR2 is SMNVEV (reference sequence). This CDR3 region has 15 residues. J gave up 3 bases and V 3 bases, and 2 bases lay outside the gene matches. The CDR3 sequence is CASSLASGSYNEQFF. In nucleotides, the CDR3 is TGTGCCAGCAGTTTGGCTAGCGGGAGCTACAATGAGCAGTTCTTC.

V usage is TRBV5-1 and J usage is TRBJ1-1; weak D call: TRBD1 (5 bases). The CDR3 totals 14 residues. The V and J ends lost 4 bases and 5 bases respectively, with 15 bases between them. In germline, CDR1 is SGHRS, CDR2 YFSETQ. The CDR3 here is CASSIADGGTEAFF. Written as DNA, the CDR3 is TGCGCCAGCAGCATAGCAGACGGGGGAACTGAAGCTTTCTTT.

J is TRBJ2-3 and V is TRBV9; the match to TRBD2 covers 7 bases. The CDR3 extends over 17 amino acids. V dropped 0 bases and J dropped 1; count of bases not matched to a gene: 8. Per the germline V gene, CDR1 is SGDLS and CDR2 is YYNGEE. The CDR3 spells CASSVGLGTSGTDTQYF. DNA for the CDR3: TGTGCCAGCAGCGTAGGATTGGGCACTAGCGGCACAGATACGCAGTATTTT.

The genes are TRBV5-6 and TRBJ2-1; 10 bases are a match to TRBD2. This CDR3 spans 16 amino acids. Trimming removed 2 bases from V and 5 bases from J; junction bases left unmatched: 7. CDR1 is SGHDT and CDR2 is YYEEEE in the germline V gene. The CDR3 DNA reads as TGTGCCAGCAGCTTAACCGGGACTAGCGCCGACAATGAGCAGTTCTTC. Translated, it gives CASSLTGTSADNEQFF.

This rearrangement joins TRBV25-1 to TRBJ2-1, with D perhaps TRBD1 (6 bases). The V end lost 1 base, the J end lost 7 bases, and 14 bases lay between the germline ends. CDR1 and CDR2 from the germline V gene are MGHDK and SYGVNS. The CDR3 loop spans 15 amino acids. In DNA form, the CDR3 reads TGTGCCAGCAGTGAATCTGAGCCCGGGACAAATGAGCAGTTCTTC. Protein: CASSESEPGTNEQFF.

The chain is built from TRBV6-4 and TRBJ2-2; a weak D match, TRBD1 (6 bases). The V gene's germline CDR1 is MRHNA and CDR2 SNTAGT. The V end lost 5 bases, the J end lost 4 bases, and 14 bases lay between the germline ends. This CDR3 has 15 amino acids. CDR3 sequence: CASSSQGTSTGELFF. CDR3 coding DNA: TGTGCCAGCAGTTCACAGGGAACTAGCACCGGGGAGCTGTTTTTT.

This chain joins TRBV10-3 and TRBJ2-7, with D uncertain. The germline V gene has CDR1 ENHRY and CDR2 SYGVKD. CDR3 length equals 11 residues. V lost 2 bases and J 4 bases, leaving 3 bases between the germline ends. The CDR3 loop reads CAISETYEQYF. CDR3 nucleotide sequence: TGTGCCATCAGTGAGACTTACGAGCAGTACTTC.

The CDR3 DNA is TGTGCCAGCAGCTTAGCTGGGACTAGTCGGTACAATGAGCAGTTCTTC. Its translation is CASSLAGTSRYNEQFF. The V gene is TRBV7-6, the J gene TRBJ2-1, with 8 nucleotides matching TRBD2. The germline CDR1 and CDR2 sequences are SGHVS and FNYEAQ. Unmatched junction bases numbered 5, after V lost 0 bases and J lost 4 bases. The CDR3 has 16 amino acids. The full variable domain, with the rest looked up from reference TRBV7-6 and TRBJ2-1, is GAGVSQSPRYKVTKRGQDVALRCDPISGHVSLYWYRQALGQGPEFLTYFNYEAQQDKSGLPNDRFSAERPEGSISTLTIQRTEQRDSAMYRCASSLAGTSRYNEQFFGPGTRLTVL.

This clone was seen ten or more times. The rearrangement uses TRBV5-5 and TRBJ1-1, with TRBD1 as a possible D gene (5 bases). CDR1 SGHKS and CDR2 YYEKEE come from the germline V gene (reference sequence). This CDR3 contains 14 residues. Trimming pared 0 bases from V and 4 bases from J, leaving 10 bases between. This CDR3 is CASSLGQGSTEAFF. CDR3 bases: TGTGCCAGCAGCTTGGGGCAGGGCAGCACTGAAGCTTTCTTT.

The V call is TRBV15, the J call TRBJ2-7; D is unresolved. Per the germline V gene, CDR1 is LNHNV and CDR2 is YYDKDF (reference sequence). CDR3 length: 16 residues. The V gene lost 3 bases and the J gene lost 2 bases, with 17 bases spanning the gap. The CDR3: CATSRSRALEPYEQYF. As DNA, the CDR3 is TGTGCCACCAGCAGGTCGCGAGCCCTTGAGCCCTACGAGCAGTACTTC.